The 28 T cell receptor beta chains listed next were all sequenced from one sample in a study of cytomegalovirus exposure and HLA in healthy donors. The method was immunoSEQ multiplex PCR; TCRdb's version includes in-frame clones alone and lacks a portion of them. The sample gives fewer than 85,000 clones, around 90% of which show up once; 3% to 4% is in the top ten. The sequenced sample consisted of PBMCs. All receptors derive from a woman younger than 30 in good health and CMV-seropositive.

The chain combines TRBV6-6 with TRBJ1-2, with unresolved D. Germline loops: CDR1 MNHNY, CDR2 SVGAGI (reference sequence). V was cut by 6 bases and J by 8 bases, with 16 bases left in between. The CDR3 loop spans 13 amino acids. Written as DNA, the CDR3 is TGTGCCAGCAGCCGCGGGGTCGCCGGCGGCTACACCTTC. Residues: CASSRGVAGGYTF.

This clone was recorded once. The chain combines TRBV6-1 with TRBJ1-1, with D uncertain. V was pared by 2 bases and J by 0 bases, with 19 bases between. CDR3 length: 18 residues. Germline V gives CDR1 MNHNS, CDR2 SASEGT. The CDR3, as DNA: TGTGCCAGCAGTGAACATGTTTGGCAGTCCGGGATGAACACTGAAGCTTTCTTT. Translating gives CASSEHVWQSGMNTEAFF.

This clone was seen only a few times. The V gene is TRBV28, the J gene TRBJ2-7, with D maybe TRBD1 (5 bases). This CDR3 contains 12 residues. The germline V gene encodes CDR1 MDHEN and CDR2 SYDVKM. V was clipped by 6 bases and J by 3 bases, with 9 bases between them. This CDR3 is CASRDNGYEQYF. Here the CDR3 DNA reads TGTGCCAGCAGGGACAACGGCTACGAGCAGTACTTC. Complete variable domain (other parts from reference TRBV28 and TRBJ2-7): DVKVTQSSRYLVKRTGEKVFLECVQDMDHENMFWYRQDPGLGLRLIYFSYDVKMKEKGDIPEGYSVSREKKERFSLILESASTNQTSMYLCASRDNGYEQYFGPGTRLTVT.

The chain couples TRBV27 to TRBJ2-1, with TRBD2 matching over 10 bases. The V segment lost 0 bases and the J segment 4 bases; nucleotides outside the gene matches: 0. Germline CDR1 is MNHEY and CDR2 is SMNVEV (reference sequence). This CDR3 spans 15 amino acids. CDR3 protein: CASSLSTSGYNEQFF. The CDR3 DNA reads TGTGCCAGCAGTTTATCGACTAGCGGGTACAATGAGCAGTTCTTC.

The chain employs TRBV29-1 and TRBJ2-1; 8 nucleotides agree with TRBD2. The CDR3 is made up of 11 amino acids. Germline loops: CDR1 SQVTM, CDR2 ANQGSEA. The V and J ends lost 4 bases and 10 bases, in that order; junction bases with no gene match: 3. The CDR3 bases are TGCAGCGTTGGCGGGGGGTACGAGCAGTTCTTC. Translated, it gives CSVGGGYEQFF.

This rearrangement joins TRBV7-9 to TRBJ2-1; tentatively, D is TRBD1 (6 bases). Per the germline V gene, CDR1 is SEHNR and CDR2 is FQNEAQ (reference sequence). The V and J ends lost 7 bases and 3 bases respectively, with 19 bases between them. There are 16 residues in the CDR3. CDR3 sequence (DNA): TGTGCCAGCACCTCGAACGACAGGATCCTCTACAATGAGCAGTTCTTC. Translating it yields CASTSNDRILYNEQFF.

This chain uses TRBV6-1 with TRBJ2-7; no definite D call. The CDR3 totals 14 residues. Germline V gene sequence: CDR1 MNHNS, CDR2 SASEGT. V shed 1 base and J shed 0 bases, with 7 bases lying between them. CDR3 region: CASSEDYRSYEQYF. The CDR3 region has the DNA TGTGCCAGCAGTGAAGACTACCGCTCCTACGAGCAGTACTTC.

J is TRBJ2-5 and V is TRBV5-8; 8 bases are a match to TRBD2. CDR1 SGHTS and CDR2 YDEGEE come from the germline V gene. Trimming took 4 bases from V and 4 from J; bases not matched to a gene: 9. This CDR3 spans 15 amino acids. CDR3 bases: TGTGCCAGCAGCCCGAGAGCGGGAGTGGGAGAGACCCAGTACTTC. Protein sequence: CASSPRAGVGETQYF.

V usage is TRBV10-3 and J usage is TRBJ2-1; 9 bases are a match to TRBD1. Germline values: CDR1 ENHRY, CDR2 SYGVKD. This CDR3 comprises 15 residues. V shed 4 bases and J 5 bases; nucleotides not matched to a gene: 6. CDR3 loop: CAISGGQGRDNEQFF. CDR3 coding DNA: TGTGCCATCAGTGGGGGACAGGGAAGAGACAATGAGCAGTTCTTC.

Remarks on this clone: Other DNA sequences in the same sample also yield this CDR3. The rearrangement links TRBV6-4 to TRBJ2-3; possible D gene TRBD2, 7 bases. The length of the CDR3 is 15 residues. Germline CDR1 reads MRHNA; CDR2 reads SNTAGT. The germline V and J ends were trimmed by 3 bases and 1 base, with 11 bases remaining between them. CDR3 region: CASSESGGGTDTQYF. The CDR3 DNA reads TGTGCCAGCAGTGAGTCGGGGGGCGGCACAGATACGCAGTATTTT.

The CDR3 bases are TGTGCCAGCAGTTACTCTGGGAGTAATGAGCAGTTCTTC. It is translated as CASSYSGSNEQFF. This rearrangement joins TRBV6-5 to TRBJ2-1; a possible D gene is TRBD2 (5 bases). Germline values: CDR1 MNHEY, CDR2 SVGAGI. The CDR3 totals 13 residues. V lost 0 bases to trimming and J lost 7 bases, with 7 bases between them.

This CDR3 is CASRPGGGLTDTQYF. DNA of the CDR3: TGTGCCAGCAGACCGGGGGGCGGATTAACAGATACGCAGTATTTT. The gene calls are TRBV28 and TRBJ2-3, with a tentative D call TRBD2 (7 bases). The length of the CDR3 is 15 residues. Germline V lookup: CDR1 MDHEN, CDR2 SYDVKM. Trimming stripped 6 bases from V and 3 bases from J, with 16 bases between.

This clone has only one observation. V usage is TRBV7-9 and J usage is TRBJ1-5; D is unresolved. The CDR3 runs 16 residues. The germline gives CDR1 SEHNR, CDR2 FQNEAQ (reference sequence). Trimming pared 1 base from V and 2 bases from J, leaving 12 bases between. This chain's CDR3 is CASSLDSGSRNQPQHF. The DNA of the CDR3 is TGTGCCAGCAGCTTAGATTCGGGGTCACGCAATCAGCCCCAGCATTTT.

The chain employs TRBV6-5 and TRBJ2-7, with 7 bases identical to TRBD1. V was clipped by 4 bases and J by 7 bases; unmatched bases: 10. Per germline, CDR1 MNHEY and CDR2 SVGAGI. The CDR3 sequence is 14 residues long. In DNA, the CDR3 is TGTGCCAGCAGTTCCTTTCGACAGGGCCGAGAGCAGTACTTC. Encoded protein: CASSSFRQGREQYF.

J is TRBJ2-3 and V is TRBV10-3; D remains ambiguous. Looked up from germline, CDR1 is ENHRY and CDR2 is SYGVKD. V lost 3 bases and J 1 base, leaving 8 bases between the germline ends. The CDR3 extends over 14 amino acids. The CDR3 loop reads CAISDSLGTDTQYF. CDR3 bases: TGTGCCATCAGTGATTCTCTCGGCACAGATACGCAGTATTTT.

The rearrangement links TRBV9 to TRBJ1-5; D gene unclear. The length of the CDR3 is 14 residues. Trimming left V 4 bases short and J 0 bases short, with 8 bases between. Germline V gene data show CDR1 as SGDLS and CDR2 as YYNGEE. The CDR3 nucleotides read TGTGCCAGCAGCCCCACGGGTAGCAATCAGCCCCAGCATTTT. Amino acid sequence: CASSPTGSNQPQHF.

The V call is TRBV18, the J call TRBJ2-1; 10 bases fit TRBD2. V shed 2 bases, J shed 3 bases, and the junction held 10 bases outside the gene matches. CDR1 and CDR2 (germline): KGHSH, LQKENI. CDR3 length: 18 amino acids. The CDR3 sequence is CASSPIPLAGEYYNEQFF. The CDR3, as DNA: TGTGCCAGCTCACCAATTCCCCTAGCGGGAGAGTACTACAATGAGCAGTTCTTC.

The CDR3 protein is CASGTGQYNSPLHF. In nucleotides, the CDR3 is TGCGCCAGCGGCACAGGCCAATATAATTCACCCCTCCACTTT. This rearrangement joins TRBV10-2 to TRBJ1-6, with D possibly matching TRBD1 (5 bases). In germline, CDR1 is WSHSY, CDR2 SAAADI. Trimming left V 8 bases short and J 4 bases short, with 12 bases between. The CDR3 runs to 14 residues.

V is TRBV10-2 and J is TRBJ2-1; D remains unclear. Germline CDR1 and CDR2: WSHSY and SAAADI. The length of the CDR3 is 12 residues. V was shortened by 3 bases and J by 10 bases, with 10 bases between the two germline ends. The CDR3 DNA is TGCGCCAGCAGTGACAGCAGACACGAGCAGTTCTTC. Its protein is CASSDSRHEQFF.

Points on this clone: The junction does not match germline at one end; this may be a read error. This sample also contains other DNA sequences that code for the same CDR3. The chain couples TRBV4-1 to TRBJ2-1, with a weak D call TRBD2 (5 bases). Germline assignment: CDR1 MGHRA and CDR2 YSYEKL. The CDR3 runs 14 residues. In DNA, the CDR3 is TGTGCCAGCAGCCAAGATCCCGGGATCGATGAGCAGTTCTTC. Its translation: CASSQDPGIDEQFF.

The genes are TRBV6-1 and TRBJ2-2, with 8 bases aligning to TRBD1. Germline V gene data show CDR1 as MNHNS and CDR2 as SASEGT. The CDR3 is made up of 12 amino acids. Unmatched junction bases numbered 5, after V lost 11 bases and J lost 6 bases. The CDR3, as DNA: TGTGCCTGCAAACAGGGGGCCGGGGAGCTGTTTTTT. The encoded protein is CACKQGAGELFF.

The chain combines TRBV19 with TRBJ2-1, with D tentatively TRBD1 (6 bases). Germline V lookup: CDR1 LNHDA, CDR2 SQIVND (reference sequence). The CDR3 spans 12 residues. V lost 6 bases and J 6 bases, leaving 9 bases between the germline ends. The CDR3 protein is CASRQGVNEQFF. CDR3 nucleotides: TGTGCCAGTAGACAGGGAGTCAATGAGCAGTTCTTC. Supplemented by reference TRBV19 and TRBJ2-1, the full variable domain reads DGGITQSPKYLFRKEGQNVTLSCEQNLNHDAMYWYRQDPGQGLRLIYYSQIVNDFQKGDIAEGYSVSREKKESFPLTVTSAQKNPTAFYLCASRQGVNEQFFGPGTRLTVL.

Only one count was recorded for this clone. The rearrangement links TRBV6-1 to TRBJ2-5; D is perhaps TRBD2 (6 bases). V was cut by 8 bases and J by 4 bases, with 14 bases left in between. This CDR3 has 13 residues. The germline V gene encodes CDR1 MNHNS and CDR2 SASEGT. CDR3 nucleotide sequence: TGTGCCAGCTCTTTTACGGGAGCAGAGACCCAGTACTTC. Protein product: CASSFTGAETQYF.

The rearrangement joins TRBV4-2 to TRBJ2-3; 7 bases align to TRBD1. The length of the CDR3 is 17 residues. The junction had 11 bases not matched to a gene; V was cut back by 1 base and J by 4 bases. Germline V gives CDR1 LGHNA, CDR2 YNFKEQ. The chain's CDR3 is CASSQVLQGSGSDTQYF. The CDR3 DNA is TGTGCCAGCAGCCAAGTATTACAGGGGTCGGGGTCAGATACGCAGTATTTT.

The chain links TRBV9 to TRBJ2-1; TRBD2 agrees at 13 bases. Unmatched junction bases numbered 7, after V lost 3 bases and J lost 7 bases. The CDR3 runs 16 residues. The V gene's germline CDR1 is SGDLS and CDR2 YYNGEE. DNA of the CDR3: TGTGCCAGCAGCGGACCCGGGACTAGCGGGATGAATGAGCAGTTCTTC. Protein: CASSGPGTSGMNEQFF.

V and J are TRBV19 and TRBJ2-7, with 7 positions matching TRBD1. CDR3 size: 18 residues. The junction had 28 bases not matched to a gene; V was cut back by 11 bases and J by 6 bases. Germline CDR1 reads LNHDA; CDR2 reads SQIVND (reference sequence). The CDR3 DNA reads as TGTGCCGAATCCTCTCGGGTCCCGTACGACAGGGACGGGCCCGAGCAGTACTTC. Its translation: CAESSRVPYDRDGPEQYF. Variable domain in full (rest from reference TRBV19 and TRBJ2-7): DGGITQSPKYLFRKEGQNVTLSCEQNLNHDAMYWYRQDPGQGLRLIYYSQIVNDFQKGDIAEGYSVSREKKESFPLTVTSAQKNPTAFYLCAESSRVPYDRDGPEQYFGPGTRLTVT.

The CDR3 DNA sequence: TGTGCCAGCAGTTTACAGAGGAGCGGGGGGGCAAGGGATACGCAGTATTTT. As protein: CASSLQRSGGARDTQYF. This chain links TRBV27 with TRBJ2-3; 10 bases are a match to TRBD2. Germline loops: CDR1 MNHEY, CDR2 SMNVEV (reference sequence). The CDR3 has 17 residues. Germline trimming cut 2 bases from V and 6 bases from J; bases unmatched to any gene: 11.

The gene calls are TRBV5-4 and TRBJ2-5, with 8 bases fitting TRBD2. CDR1 and CDR2 from the germline V gene are SGHNT and YYREEE (reference sequence). This CDR3 has 15 residues. The V segment lost 4 bases and the J segment 3 bases; nucleotides outside the gene matches: 8. Written as DNA, the CDR3 is TGTGCCAGCAGCCTGACGGGAGGGCCGGAAGAGACCCAGTACTTC. Its protein is CASSLTGGPEETQYF.